A single sample gave rise to the 4 T cell receptor beta chains below, sequenced in a study of T cells in Graves' hyperthyroidism and ophthalmopathy (dated by TCRdb to 2018 to 2020). The protocol used for the library was multiplex PCR. Instrument used: Illumina HiSeq 2000. The TCR beta CDR3 regions were amplified from RNA transcripts. A first-round RT-PCR of the TCR CDR3 used the HTBI primer set with the Qiagen OneStep RT-PCR kit. The public reads were quality trimmed at Q25 with fastp and then assembled into clones with MiXCR by TCRdb, keeping productive beta chains. Every entry covers one CDR3 protein and lists the most common genes and DNA from its rows. For this sample there are about 290,000 distinct CDR3 sequences; roughly 13% appear just once. 6% to 8% of the sample belongs to the ten largest clones. What was sequenced was blood. The receptors here all came from a woman aged 25-40 years with Graves' hyperthyroidism that later progressed to Graves' ophthalmopathy.

At least ten counts were recorded for this clonotype. The chain recombines TRBV7-9 with TRBJ1-2; D ambiguous. Trimming removed 5 bases at V and 7 bases at J, with 14 bases between. Per the germline V gene, CDR1 is SEHNR and CDR2 is FQNEAQ (reference sequence). CDR3 length equals 13 residues. The CDR3 reads CASSHGTSAGYTF. CDR3 bases: TGTGCCAGCAGCCACGGAACCTCCGCTGGCTACACCTTC.

Ten or more counts support this clonotype. The chain is built from TRBV4-1 and TRBJ2-3; D is uncertain. Germline assignment: CDR1 MGHRA and CDR2 YSYEKL. Trimming cost V 2 bases and J 0 bases, with 3 bases left between them. The CDR3 is 13 amino acids. CDR3 in amino acids: CASSQPSTDTQYF. Written as DNA, the CDR3 is TGCGCCAGCAGCCAACCGAGCACAGATACGCAGTATTTT.

In this sample, this clonotype turned up a few times. The chain uses TRBV15 and TRBJ2-7; D is ambiguous. This CDR3 is built from 15 residues. Trimming took 6 bases from V and 0 from J, leaving 15 bases between them. Per germline, CDR1 LNHNV and CDR2 YYDKDF (reference sequence). The CDR3 sequence is CATSTRTSPSYEQYF. DNA for the CDR3: TGTGCCACCAGTACAAGAACCAGCCCCTCCTACGAGCAGTACTTC.

The table lists this clonotype with many counts. The chain is built from TRBV6-5 and TRBJ2-6; no firm D call. Germline assignment: CDR1 MNHEY and CDR2 SVGAGI. The CDR3 sequence is 16 residues long. Trimming pared 2 bases from V and 2 bases from J, leaving 10 bases between. The CDR3 nucleotides are TGTGCCAGCAGTTACGTCAGGTCTGCTGGGGCCAACGTCCTGACTTTC. Residues: CASSYVRSAGANVLTF.